This T cell receptor beta chain was obtained from a study of shared clonotypes between healthy human individuals. As regards this clone: In the same sample, other DNA sequences code for this CDR3.

TCRdb's table, derived via immunoSEQ multiplex PCR, lists solely in-frame clones and lacks some. The repertoire holds about 2 million clones, with just under 95% as singletons. The naive CD8 population came from CD45RO-negative cells selected for CCR7, without terminally differentiated effector memory CD45RA+ cells. Trimming left V 3 bases short and J 4 bases short, with 10 bases between. This CDR3 contains 13 residues. CDR1 is KGHSH, CDR2 LQKENI, per germline. The clonotype originates from a man between 18 and 29 years old in good health. The chain links TRBV18 to TRBJ2-7; D ambiguous. Sequencing was done on a sample of naive CD8+ T cells sorted from blood. Here the CDR3 reads CASSPTSGYEQYF. The CDR3 nucleotides are TGTGCCAGCTCACCGACAAGTGGTTACGAGCAGTACTTC.